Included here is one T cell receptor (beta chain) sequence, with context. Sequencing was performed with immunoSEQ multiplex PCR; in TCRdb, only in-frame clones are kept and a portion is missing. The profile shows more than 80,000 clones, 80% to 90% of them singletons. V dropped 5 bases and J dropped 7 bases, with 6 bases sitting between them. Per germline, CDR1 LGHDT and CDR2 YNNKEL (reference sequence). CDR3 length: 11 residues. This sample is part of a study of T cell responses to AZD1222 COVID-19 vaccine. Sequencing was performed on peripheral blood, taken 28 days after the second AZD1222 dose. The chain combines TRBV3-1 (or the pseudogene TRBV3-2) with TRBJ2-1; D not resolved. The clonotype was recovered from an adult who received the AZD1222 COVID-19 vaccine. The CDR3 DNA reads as TGTGCCAGCAGCTATGTGAATGAGCAGTTCTTC. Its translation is CASSYVNEQFF.